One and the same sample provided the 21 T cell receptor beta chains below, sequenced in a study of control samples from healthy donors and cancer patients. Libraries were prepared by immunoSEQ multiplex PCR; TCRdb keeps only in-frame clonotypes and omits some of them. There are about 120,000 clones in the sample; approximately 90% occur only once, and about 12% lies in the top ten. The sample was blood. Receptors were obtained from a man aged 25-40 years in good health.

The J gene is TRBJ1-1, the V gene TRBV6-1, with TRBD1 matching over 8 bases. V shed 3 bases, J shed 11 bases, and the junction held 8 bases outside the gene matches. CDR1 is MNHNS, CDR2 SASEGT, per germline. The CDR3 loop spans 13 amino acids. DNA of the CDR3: TGTGCCAGCAGTGATGGACAGGGCTCCATGGCTTTCTTT. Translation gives CASSDGQGSMAFF.

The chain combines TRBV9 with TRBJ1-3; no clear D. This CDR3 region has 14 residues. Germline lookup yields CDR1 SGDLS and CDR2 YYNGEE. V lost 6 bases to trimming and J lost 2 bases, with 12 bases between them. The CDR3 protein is CASTAGMTGNTIYF. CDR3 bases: TGTGCCAGCACCGCCGGGATGACTGGAAACACCATATATTTT. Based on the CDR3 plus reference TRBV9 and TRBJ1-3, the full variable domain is DSGVTQTPKHLITATGQRVTLRCSPRSGDLSVYWYQQSLDQGLQFLIQYYNGEERAKGNILERFSAQQFPDLHSELNLSSLELGDSALYFCASTAGMTGNTIYFGEGSWLTVV.

The CDR3 DNA reads as TGTGCCACCAGTGATTCGGCCTTGGGACAGGGGAATGGCTACACCTTC. Amino acid sequence: CATSDSALGQGNGYTF. The rearrangement joins TRBV24-1 to TRBJ1-2; 10 nucleotides match TRBD1. The V gene end was trimmed by 2 bases and the J gene end by 6 bases; junction bases not matched to a gene: 8. The CDR3 is 16 residues long. Germline CDR1 reads KGHDR; CDR2 reads SFDVKD.

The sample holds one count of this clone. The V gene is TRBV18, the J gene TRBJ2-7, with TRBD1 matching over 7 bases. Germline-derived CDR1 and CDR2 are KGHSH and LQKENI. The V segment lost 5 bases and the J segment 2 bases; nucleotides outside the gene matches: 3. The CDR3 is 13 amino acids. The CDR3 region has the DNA TGTGCCAGCTCATTCGGGACAGCCTACGAGCAGTACTTC. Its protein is CASSFGTAYEQYF.

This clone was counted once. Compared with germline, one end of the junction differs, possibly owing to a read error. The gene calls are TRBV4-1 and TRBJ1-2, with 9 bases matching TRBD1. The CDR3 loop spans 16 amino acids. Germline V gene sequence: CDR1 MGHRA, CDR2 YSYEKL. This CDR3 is CPSSQGWGGQGEGYTF. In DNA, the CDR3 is TGCCCCAGCAGCCAAGGGTGGGGGGGACAGGGTGAAGGCTACACCTTC.

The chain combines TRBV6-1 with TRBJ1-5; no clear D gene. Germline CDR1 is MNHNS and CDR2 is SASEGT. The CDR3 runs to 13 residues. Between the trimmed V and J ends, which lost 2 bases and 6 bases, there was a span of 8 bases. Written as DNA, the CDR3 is TGTGCCAGCAGTGAAAGGGCCCCTCAGCCCCAGCATTTT. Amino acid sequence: CASSERAPQPQHF.

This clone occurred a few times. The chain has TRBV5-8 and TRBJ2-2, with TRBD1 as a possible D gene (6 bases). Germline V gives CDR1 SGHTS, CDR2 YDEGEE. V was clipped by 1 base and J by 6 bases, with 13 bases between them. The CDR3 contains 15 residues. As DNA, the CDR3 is TGTGCCAGCAGCTTGAAATTAGGGGGTCCCGGGGAGCTGTTTTTT. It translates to CASSLKLGGPGELFF.

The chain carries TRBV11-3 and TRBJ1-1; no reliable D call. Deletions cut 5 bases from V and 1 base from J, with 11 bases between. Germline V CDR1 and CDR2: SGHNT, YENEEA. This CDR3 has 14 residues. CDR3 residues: CASSPGPRNTEAFF. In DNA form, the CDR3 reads TGTGCCAGCAGCCCTGGGCCGCGGAACACTGAAGCTTTCTTT. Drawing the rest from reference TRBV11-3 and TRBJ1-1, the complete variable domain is EAGVVQSPRYKIIEKKQPVAFWCNPISGHNTLYWYLQNLGQGPELLIRYENEEAVDDSQLPKDRFSAERLKGVDSTLKIQPAELGDSAVYLCASSPGPRNTEAFFGQGTRLTVV.

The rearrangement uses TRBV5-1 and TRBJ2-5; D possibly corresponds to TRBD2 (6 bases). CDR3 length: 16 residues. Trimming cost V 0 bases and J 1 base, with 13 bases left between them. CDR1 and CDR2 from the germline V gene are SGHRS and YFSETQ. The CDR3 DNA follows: TGCGCCAGCAGCTTGGAAGGAGGGGCCCTCCAAGAGACCCAGTACTTC. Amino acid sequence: CASSLEGGALQETQYF.

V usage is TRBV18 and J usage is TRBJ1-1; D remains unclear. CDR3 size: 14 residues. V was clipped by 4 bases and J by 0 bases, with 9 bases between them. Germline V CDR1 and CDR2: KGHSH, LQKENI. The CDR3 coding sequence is TGTGCCAGCTCACGGGCAGCGATGAACACTGAAGCTTTCTTT. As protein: CASSRAAMNTEAFF.

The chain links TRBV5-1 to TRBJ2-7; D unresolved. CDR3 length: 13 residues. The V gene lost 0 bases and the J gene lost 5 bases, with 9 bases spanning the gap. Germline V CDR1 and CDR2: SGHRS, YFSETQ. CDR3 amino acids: CASSLARSHEQYF. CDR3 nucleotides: TGCGCCAGCAGCTTGGCAAGATCCCACGAGCAGTACTTC.

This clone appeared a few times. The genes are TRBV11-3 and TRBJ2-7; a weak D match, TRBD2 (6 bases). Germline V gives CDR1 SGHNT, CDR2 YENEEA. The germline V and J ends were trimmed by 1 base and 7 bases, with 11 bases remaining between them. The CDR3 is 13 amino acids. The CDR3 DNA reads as TGTGCCAGCAGCTTAGTTCCAGGGAGGGAGCAGTACTTC. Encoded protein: CASSLVPGREQYF.

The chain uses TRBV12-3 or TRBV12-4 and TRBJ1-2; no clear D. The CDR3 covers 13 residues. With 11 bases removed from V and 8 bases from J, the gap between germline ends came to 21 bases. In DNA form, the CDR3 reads TGTGCCGCTTGGCGGCAGGAAGGAGAAGGCTACACCTTC. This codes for CAAWRQEGEGYTF.

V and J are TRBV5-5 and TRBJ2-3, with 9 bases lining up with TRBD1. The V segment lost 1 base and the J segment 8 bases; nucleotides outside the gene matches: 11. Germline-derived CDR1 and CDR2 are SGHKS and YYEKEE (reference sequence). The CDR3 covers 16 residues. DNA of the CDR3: TGTGCCAGCAGCTTGAGGTACGGACAGGGGATCGCTACGCAGTATTTT. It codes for CASSLRYGQGIATQYF.

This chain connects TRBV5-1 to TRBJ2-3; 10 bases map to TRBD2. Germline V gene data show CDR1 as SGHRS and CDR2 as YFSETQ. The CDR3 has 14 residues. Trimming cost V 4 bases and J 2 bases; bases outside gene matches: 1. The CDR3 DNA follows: TGCGCCAGCAGCACTAGCGGGGACACAGATACGCAGTATTTT. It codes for CASSTSGDTDTQYF. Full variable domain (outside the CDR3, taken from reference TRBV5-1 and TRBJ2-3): KAGVTQTPRYLIKTRGQQVTLSCSPISGHRSVSWYQQTPGQGLQFLFEYFSETQRNKGNFPGRFSGRQFSNSRSEMNVSTLELGDSALYLCASSTSGDTDTQYFGPGTRLTVL.

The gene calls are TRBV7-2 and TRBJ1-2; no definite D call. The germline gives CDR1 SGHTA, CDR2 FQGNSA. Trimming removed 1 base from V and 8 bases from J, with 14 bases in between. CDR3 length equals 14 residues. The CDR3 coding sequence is TGTGCCAGCAGCTTAGATTGGTCCCGAGTGGGCTACACCTTC. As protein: CASSLDWSRVGYTF.

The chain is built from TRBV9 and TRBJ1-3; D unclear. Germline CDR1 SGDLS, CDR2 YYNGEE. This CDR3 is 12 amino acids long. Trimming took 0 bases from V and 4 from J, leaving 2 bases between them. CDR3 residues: CASSVAGNTIYF. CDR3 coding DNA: TGTGCCAGCAGCGTAGCCGGAAACACCATATATTTT.

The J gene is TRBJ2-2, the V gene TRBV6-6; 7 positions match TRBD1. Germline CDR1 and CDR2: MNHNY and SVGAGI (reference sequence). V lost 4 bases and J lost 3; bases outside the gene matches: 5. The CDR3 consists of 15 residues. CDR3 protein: CASSFTQGYTGELFF. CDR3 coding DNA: TGTGCCAGCAGTTTTACACAGGGGTACACCGGGGAGCTGTTTTTT.

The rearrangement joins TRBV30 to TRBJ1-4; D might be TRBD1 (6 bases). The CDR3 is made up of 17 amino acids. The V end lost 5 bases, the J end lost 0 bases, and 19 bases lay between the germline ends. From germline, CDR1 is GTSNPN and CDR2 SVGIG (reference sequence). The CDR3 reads CAWHRGLRGATNEKLFF. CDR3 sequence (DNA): TGTGCCTGGCATCGGGGGCTGCGGGGAGCAACTAATGAAAAACTGTTTTTT.

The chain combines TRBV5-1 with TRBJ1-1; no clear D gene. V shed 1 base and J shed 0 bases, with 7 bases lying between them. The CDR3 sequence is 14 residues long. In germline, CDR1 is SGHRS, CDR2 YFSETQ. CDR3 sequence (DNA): TGCGCCAGCAGCTTGACAGAGATGAACACTGAAGCTTTCTTT. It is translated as CASSLTEMNTEAFF. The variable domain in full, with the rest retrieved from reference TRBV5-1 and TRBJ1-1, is KAGVTQTPRYLIKTRGQQVTLSCSPISGHRSVSWYQQTPGQGLQFLFEYFSETQRNKGNFPGRFSGRQFSNSRSEMNVSTLELGDSALYLCASSLTEMNTEAFFGQGTRLTVV.

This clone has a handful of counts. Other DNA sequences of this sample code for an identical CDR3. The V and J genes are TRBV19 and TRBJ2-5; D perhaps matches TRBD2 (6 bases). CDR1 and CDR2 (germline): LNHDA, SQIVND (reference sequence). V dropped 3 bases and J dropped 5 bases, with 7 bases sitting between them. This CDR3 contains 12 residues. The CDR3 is CASSIAGETQYF. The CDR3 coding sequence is TGTGCCAGTAGTATTGCGGGGGAGACCCAGTACTTC.